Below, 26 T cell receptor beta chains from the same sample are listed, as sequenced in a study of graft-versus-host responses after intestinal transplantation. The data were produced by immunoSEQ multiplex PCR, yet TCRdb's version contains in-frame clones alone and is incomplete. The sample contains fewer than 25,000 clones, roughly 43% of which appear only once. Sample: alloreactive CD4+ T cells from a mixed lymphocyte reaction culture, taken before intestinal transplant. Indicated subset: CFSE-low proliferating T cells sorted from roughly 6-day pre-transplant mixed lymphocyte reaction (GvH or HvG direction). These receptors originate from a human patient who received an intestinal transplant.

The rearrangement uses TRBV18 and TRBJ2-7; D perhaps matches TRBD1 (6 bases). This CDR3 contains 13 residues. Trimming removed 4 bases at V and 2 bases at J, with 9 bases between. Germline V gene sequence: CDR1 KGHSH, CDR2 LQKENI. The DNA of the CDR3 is TGTGCCAGCTCACAAGGGACAACCTACGAGCAGTACTTC. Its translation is CASSQGTTYEQYF.

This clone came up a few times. As DNA, the CDR3 is TGTGCCAGCAGCTTGGACAGGGGGCGGGATACGCAGTATTTT. This translates into CASSLDRGRDTQYF. The V and J genes are TRBV5-8 and TRBJ2-3, with TRBD1 identical over 9 bases. The CDR3 has 14 residues. J gave up 6 bases and V 0 bases, and 2 bases lay outside the gene matches. Per germline, CDR1 SGHTS and CDR2 YDEGEE. The complete variable domain, with remaining parts taken from reference TRBV5-8 and TRBJ2-3, reads EAGVTQSPTHLIKTRGQQATLRCSPISGHTSVYWYQQALGLGLQFLLWYDEGEERNRGNFPPRFSGRQFPNYSSELNVNALELEDSALYLCASSLDRGRDTQYFGPGTRLTVL.

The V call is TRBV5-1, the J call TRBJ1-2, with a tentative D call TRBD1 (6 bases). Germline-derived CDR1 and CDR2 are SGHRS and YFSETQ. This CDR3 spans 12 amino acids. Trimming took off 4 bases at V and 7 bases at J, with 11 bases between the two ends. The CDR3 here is CASSRWGPGYTF. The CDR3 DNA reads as TGCGCCAGCAGCCGATGGGGGCCTGGCTACACCTTC.

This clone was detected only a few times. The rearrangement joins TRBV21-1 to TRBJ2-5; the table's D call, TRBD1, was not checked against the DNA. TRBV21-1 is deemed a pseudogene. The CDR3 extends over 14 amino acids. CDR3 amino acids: CASPGHPVRETQYF. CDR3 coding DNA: TGTGCCAGCCCGGGACATCCCGTCCGAGAGACCCAGTACTTC.

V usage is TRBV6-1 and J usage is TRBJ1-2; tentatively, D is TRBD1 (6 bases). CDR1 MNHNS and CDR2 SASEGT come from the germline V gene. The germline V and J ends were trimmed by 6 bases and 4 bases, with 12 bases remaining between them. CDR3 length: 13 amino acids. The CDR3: CASSRTGRYGYTF. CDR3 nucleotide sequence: TGTGCCAGCAGCCGTACAGGGCGCTATGGCTACACCTTC.

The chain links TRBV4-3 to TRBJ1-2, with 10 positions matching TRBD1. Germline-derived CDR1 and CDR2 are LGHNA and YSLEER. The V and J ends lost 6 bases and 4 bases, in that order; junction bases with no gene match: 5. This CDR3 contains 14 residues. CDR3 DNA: TGCGCCAGCAGTCGGGACAGGGGCCCCTATGGCTACACCTTC. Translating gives CASSRDRGPYGYTF.

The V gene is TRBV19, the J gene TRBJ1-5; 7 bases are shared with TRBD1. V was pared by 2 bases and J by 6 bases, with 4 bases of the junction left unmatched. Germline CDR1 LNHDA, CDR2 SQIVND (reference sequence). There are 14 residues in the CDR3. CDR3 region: CASSIPTGFQPQHF. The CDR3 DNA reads TGTGCCAGTAGTATACCGACAGGGTTTCAGCCCCAGCATTTT.

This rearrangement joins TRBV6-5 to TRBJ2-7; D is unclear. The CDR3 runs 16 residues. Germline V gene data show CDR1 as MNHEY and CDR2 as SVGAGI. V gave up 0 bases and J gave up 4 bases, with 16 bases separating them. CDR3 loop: CASSYSRPRDGYEQYF. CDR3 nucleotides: TGTGCCAGCAGTTACTCCCGTCCGAGAGACGGGTACGAGCAGTACTTC.

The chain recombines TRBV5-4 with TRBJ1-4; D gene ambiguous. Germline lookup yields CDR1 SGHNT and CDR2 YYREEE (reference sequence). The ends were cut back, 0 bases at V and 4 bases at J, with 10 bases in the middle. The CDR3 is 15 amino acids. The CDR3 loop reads CASSLAGVGNEKLFF. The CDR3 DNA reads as TGTGCCAGCAGCTTGGCCGGAGTGGGTAATGAAAAACTGTTTTTT.

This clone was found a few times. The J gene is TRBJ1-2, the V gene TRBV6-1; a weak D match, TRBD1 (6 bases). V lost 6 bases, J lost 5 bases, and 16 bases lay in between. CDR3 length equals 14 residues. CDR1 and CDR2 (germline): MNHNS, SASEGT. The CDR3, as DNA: TGTGCCAGCAGCTCAGGGTCAGGGGCTTATGGCTACACCTTC. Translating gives CASSSGSGAYGYTF.

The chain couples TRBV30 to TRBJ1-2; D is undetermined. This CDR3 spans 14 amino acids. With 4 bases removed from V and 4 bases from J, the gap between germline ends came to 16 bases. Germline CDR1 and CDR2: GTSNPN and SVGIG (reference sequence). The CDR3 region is CAWKKQPLSYGYTF. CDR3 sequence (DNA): TGTGCCTGGAAAAAACAGCCCCTTAGCTATGGCTACACCTTC.

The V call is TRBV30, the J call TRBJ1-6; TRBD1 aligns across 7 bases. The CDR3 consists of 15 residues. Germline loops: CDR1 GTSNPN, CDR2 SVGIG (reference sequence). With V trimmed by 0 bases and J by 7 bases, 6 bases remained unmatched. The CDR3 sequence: CAWSVRGRGNSPLHF. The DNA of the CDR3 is TGTGCCTGGAGTGTACGGGGCAGGGGGAATTCACCCCTCCACTTT. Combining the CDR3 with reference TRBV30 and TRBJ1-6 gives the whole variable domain SQTIHQWPATLVQPVGSPLSLECTVEGTSNPNLYWYRQAAGRGLQLLFYSVGIGQISSEVPQNLSASRPQDRQFILSSKKLLLSDSGFYLCAWSVRGRGNSPLHFGNGTRLTVT.

CDR3 in amino acids: CASSFFQGAYNEQFF. DNA of the CDR3: TGTGCCAGCAGCTTTTTTCAGGGGGCCTACAATGAGCAGTTCTTC. V gene TRBV7-9 combines with J gene TRBJ2-1; 7 nucleotides match TRBD1. The length of the CDR3 is 15 residues. Germline CDR1 SEHNR, CDR2 FQNEAQ (reference sequence). The V segment lost 3 bases and the J segment 2 bases; nucleotides outside the gene matches: 4.

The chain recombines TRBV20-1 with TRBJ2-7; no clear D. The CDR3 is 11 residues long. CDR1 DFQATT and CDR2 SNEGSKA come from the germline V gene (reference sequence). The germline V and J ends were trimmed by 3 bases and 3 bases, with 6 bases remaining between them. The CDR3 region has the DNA TGCAGTGCTAGGTTATTCTACGAGCAGTACTTC. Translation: CSARLFYEQYF.

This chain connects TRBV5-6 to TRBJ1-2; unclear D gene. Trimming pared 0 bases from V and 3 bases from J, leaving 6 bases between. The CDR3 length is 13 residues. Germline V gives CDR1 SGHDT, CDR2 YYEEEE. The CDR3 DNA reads TGTGCCAGCAGCTTGGTGCGGGACTATGGCTACACCTTC. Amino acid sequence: CASSLVRDYGYTF.

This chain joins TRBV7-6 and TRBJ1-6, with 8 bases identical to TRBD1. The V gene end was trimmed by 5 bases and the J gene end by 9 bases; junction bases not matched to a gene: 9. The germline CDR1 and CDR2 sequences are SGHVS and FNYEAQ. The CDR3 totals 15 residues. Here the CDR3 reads CASSAQGAGVSPLHF. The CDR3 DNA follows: TGTGCCAGCAGCGCCCAGGGGGCGGGTGTTTCACCCCTCCACTTT.

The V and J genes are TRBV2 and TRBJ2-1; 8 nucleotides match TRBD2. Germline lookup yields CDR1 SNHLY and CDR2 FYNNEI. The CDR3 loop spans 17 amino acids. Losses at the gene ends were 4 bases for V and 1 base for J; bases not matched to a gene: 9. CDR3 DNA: TGTGCCAGCAGTGTACTGCGCGGGAGGACATCCTACAATGAGCAGTTCTTC. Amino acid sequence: CASSVLRGRTSYNEQFF. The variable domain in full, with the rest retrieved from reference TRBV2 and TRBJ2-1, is EPEVTQTPSHQVTQMGQEVILRCVPISNHLYFYWYRQILGQKVEFLVSFYNNEISEKSEIFDDQFSVERPDGSNFTLKIRSTKLEDSAMYFCASSVLRGRTSYNEQFFGPGTRLTVL.

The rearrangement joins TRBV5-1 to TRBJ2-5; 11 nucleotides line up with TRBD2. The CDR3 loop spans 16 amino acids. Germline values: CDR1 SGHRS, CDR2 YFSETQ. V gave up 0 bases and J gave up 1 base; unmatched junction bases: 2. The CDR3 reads CASSLGLAGIQETQYF. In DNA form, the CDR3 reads TGCGCCAGCAGCTTGGGACTAGCGGGAATCCAAGAGACCCAGTACTTC.

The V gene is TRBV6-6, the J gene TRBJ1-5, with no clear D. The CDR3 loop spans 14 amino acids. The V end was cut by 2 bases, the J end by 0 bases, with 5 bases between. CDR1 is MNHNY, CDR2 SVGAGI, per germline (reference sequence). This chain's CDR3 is CASSYVNSNQPQHF. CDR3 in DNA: TGTGCCAGCAGTTACGTAAATAGCAATCAGCCCCAGCATTTT.

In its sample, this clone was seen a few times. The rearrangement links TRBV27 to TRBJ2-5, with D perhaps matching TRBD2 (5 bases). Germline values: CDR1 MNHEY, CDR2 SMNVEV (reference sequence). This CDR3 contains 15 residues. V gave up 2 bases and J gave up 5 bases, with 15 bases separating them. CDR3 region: CASSLEGGRWETQYF. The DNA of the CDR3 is TGTGCCAGCAGTTTAGAGGGCGGAAGATGGGAGACCCAGTACTTC.

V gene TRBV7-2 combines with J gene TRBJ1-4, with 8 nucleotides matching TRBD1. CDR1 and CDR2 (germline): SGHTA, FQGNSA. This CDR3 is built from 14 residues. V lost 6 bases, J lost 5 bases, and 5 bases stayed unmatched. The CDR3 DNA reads TGTGCCAGCAGAAAGGACAGGGTGAATGAAAAACTGTTTTTT. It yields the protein CASRKDRVNEKLFF. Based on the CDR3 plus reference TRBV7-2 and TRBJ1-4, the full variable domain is GAGVSQSPSNKVTEKGKDVELRCDPISGHTALYWYRQSLGQGLEFLIYFQGNSAPDKSGLPSDRFSAERTGGSVSTLTIQRTQQEDSAVYLCASRKDRVNEKLFFGSGTQLSVL.

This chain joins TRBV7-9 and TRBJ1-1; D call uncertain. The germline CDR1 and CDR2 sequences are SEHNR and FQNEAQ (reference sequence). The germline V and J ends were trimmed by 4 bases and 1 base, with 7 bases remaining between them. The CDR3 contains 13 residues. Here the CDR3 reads CASSSPPNTEAFF. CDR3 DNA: TGTGCCAGCAGCTCCCCTCCGAACACTGAAGCTTTCTTT.

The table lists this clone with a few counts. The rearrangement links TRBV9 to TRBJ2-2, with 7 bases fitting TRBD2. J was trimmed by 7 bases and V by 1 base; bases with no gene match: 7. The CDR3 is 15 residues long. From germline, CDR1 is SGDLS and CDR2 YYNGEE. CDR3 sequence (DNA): TGTGCCAGCAGCGTACTGACTAGCCCCCACGGGGAGCTGTTTTTT. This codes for CASSVLTSPHGELFF.

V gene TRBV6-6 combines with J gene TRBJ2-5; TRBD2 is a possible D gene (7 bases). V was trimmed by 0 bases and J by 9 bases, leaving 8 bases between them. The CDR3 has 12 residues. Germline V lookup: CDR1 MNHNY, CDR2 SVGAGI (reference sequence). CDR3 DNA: TGTGCCAGCAGTTACTCGGGGGGGCCCCAGTACTTC. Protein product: CASSYSGGPQYF.

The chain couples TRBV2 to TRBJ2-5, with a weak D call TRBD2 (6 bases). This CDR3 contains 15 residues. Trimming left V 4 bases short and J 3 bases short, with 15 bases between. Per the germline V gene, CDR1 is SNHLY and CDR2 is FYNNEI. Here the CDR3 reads CASSGNRLVKETQYF. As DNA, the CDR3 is TGTGCCAGCAGTGGAAACAGACTAGTGAAAGAGACCCAGTACTTC.

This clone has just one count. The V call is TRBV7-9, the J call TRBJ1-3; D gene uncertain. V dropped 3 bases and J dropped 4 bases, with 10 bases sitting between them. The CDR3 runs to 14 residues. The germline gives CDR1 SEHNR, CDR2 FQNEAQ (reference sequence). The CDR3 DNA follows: TGTGCCAGCAGCTTGAGTTTTAGCGGAAACACCATATATTTT. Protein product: CASSLSFSGNTIYF.